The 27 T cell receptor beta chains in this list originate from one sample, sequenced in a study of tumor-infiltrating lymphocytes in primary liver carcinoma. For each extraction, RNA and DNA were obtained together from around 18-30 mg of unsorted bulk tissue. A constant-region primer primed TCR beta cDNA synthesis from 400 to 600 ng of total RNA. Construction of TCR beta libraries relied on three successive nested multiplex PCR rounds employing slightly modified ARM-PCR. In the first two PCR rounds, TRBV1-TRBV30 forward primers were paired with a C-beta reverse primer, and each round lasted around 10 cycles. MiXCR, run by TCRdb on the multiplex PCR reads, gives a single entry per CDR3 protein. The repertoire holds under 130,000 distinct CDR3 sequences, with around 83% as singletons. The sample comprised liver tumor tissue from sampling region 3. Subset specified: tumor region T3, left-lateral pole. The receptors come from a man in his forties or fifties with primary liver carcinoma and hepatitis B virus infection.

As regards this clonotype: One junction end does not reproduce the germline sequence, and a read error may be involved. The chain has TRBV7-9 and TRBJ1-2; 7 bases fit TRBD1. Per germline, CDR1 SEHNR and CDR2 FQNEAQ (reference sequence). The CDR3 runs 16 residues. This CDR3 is CASCLATEGTAYGYTF. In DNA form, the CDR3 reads TGTGCCAGCTGCTTAGCTACTGAAGGGACAGCTTATGGCTACACCTTC.

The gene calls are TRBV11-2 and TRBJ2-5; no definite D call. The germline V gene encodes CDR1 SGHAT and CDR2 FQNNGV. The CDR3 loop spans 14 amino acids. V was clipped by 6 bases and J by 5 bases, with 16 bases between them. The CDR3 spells CASRLYMDRETQYF. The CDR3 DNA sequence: TGTGCCAGCAGGTTATACATGGATAGGGAGACCCAGTACTTC. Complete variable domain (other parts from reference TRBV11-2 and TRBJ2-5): EAGVAQSPRYKIIEKRQSVAFWCNPISGHATLYWYQQILGQGPKLLIQFQNNGVVDDSQLPKDRFSAERLKGVDSTLKIQPAKLEDSAVYLCASRLYMDRETQYFGPGTRLLVL.

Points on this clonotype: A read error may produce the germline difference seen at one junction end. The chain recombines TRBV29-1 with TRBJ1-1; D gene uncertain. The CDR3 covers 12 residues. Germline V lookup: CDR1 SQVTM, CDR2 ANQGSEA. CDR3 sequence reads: CSVEPGVTEAFF. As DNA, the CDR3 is TGCAGTGTTGAACCCGGAGTCACTGAAGCTTTCTTT.

Here the CDR3 reads CASSQNERTYF. The CDR3 bases are TGTGCCAGCAGCCAGAATGAAAGAACATATTTT. This chain joins TRBV5-4 and TRBJ2-3, with no clear D. V was clipped by 4 bases and J by 15 bases, with 15 bases between them. The germline V gene has CDR1 SGHNT and CDR2 YYREEE (reference sequence). This CDR3 contains 11 residues.

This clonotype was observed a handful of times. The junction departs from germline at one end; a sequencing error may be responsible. CDR3 coding DNA: TGTGTCAGCAGTTCACGAGGGGTTGGCTATGACTACACCTTC. As protein: CVSSSRGVGYDYTF. The gene calls are TRBV6-6 and TRBJ1-2, with D maybe TRBD1 (5 bases). The germline CDR1 and CDR2 sequences are MNHNY and SVGAGI (reference sequence). The CDR3 runs to 14 residues.

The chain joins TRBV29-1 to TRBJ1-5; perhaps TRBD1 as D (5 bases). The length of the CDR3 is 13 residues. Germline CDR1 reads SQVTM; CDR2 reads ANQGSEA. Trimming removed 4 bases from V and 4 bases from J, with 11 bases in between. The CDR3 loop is CSVGVTVNQPQHF. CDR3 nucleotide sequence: TGCAGCGTTGGCGTGACAGTTAATCAGCCCCAGCATTTT.

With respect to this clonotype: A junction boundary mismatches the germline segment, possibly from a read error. This chain's CDR3 is CTSSKGPRTGIAGNTIYF. The CDR3 coding sequence is TGTACCAGCAGTAAAGGTCCGAGGACAGGGATCGCTGGAAACACCATATATTTT. The chain combines TRBV6-5 with TRBJ1-3, with TRBD1 identical over 8 bases. The CDR3 totals 18 residues. Germline-derived CDR1 and CDR2 are MNHEY and SVGAGI.

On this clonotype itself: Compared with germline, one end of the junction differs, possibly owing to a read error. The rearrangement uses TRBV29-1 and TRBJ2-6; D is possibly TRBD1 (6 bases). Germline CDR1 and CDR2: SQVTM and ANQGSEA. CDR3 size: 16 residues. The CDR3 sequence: CSVFRDTDSGFNVLTF. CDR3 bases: TGCAGCGTTTTCCGGGACACAGACTCTGGGTTCAACGTCCTGACATTC.

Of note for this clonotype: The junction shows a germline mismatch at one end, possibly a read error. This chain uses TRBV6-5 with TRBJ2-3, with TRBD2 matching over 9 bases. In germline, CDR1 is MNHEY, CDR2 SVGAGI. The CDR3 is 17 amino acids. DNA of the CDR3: TGTGCCATCAGTTCACTCCCCCTAAGCGGGGGGCCAGATATGCAGTATTTT. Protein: CAISSLPLSGGPDMQYF.

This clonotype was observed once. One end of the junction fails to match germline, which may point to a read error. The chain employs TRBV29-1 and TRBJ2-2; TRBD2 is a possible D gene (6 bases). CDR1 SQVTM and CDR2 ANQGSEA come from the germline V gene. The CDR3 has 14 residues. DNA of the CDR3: TGCAGCGTCTATGGCATAGTGGGTCGCGGGGAGCTGTATTTT. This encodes CSVYGIVGRGELYF.

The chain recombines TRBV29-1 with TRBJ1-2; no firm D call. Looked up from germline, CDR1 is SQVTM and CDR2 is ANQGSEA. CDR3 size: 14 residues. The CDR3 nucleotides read TGCAGGGCTGAAGAGGGCCGCAGGTCATACGGCTACACCTTC. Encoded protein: CRAEEGRRSYGYTF.

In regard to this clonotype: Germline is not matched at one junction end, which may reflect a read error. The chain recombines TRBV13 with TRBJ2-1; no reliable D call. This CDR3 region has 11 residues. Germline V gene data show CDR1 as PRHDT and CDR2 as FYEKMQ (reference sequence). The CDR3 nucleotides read TGTGTCAGCAGCACGTACGATGAGCAGTTCTTC. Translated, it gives CVSSTYDEQFF.

CDR3 coding DNA: TGTGCCAGCAGTGATACGACAGGGGCGACTCGACGTTACGAGCAGTACTTC. Encoded protein: CASSDTTGATRRYEQYF. This chain joins TRBV6-5 and TRBJ2-7; 8 nucleotides agree with TRBD1. The CDR3 runs to 17 residues. Germline loops: CDR1 MNHEY, CDR2 SVGAGI. Trimming at V came to 5 bases and at J to 4 bases, leaving 16 bases not matched to a gene.

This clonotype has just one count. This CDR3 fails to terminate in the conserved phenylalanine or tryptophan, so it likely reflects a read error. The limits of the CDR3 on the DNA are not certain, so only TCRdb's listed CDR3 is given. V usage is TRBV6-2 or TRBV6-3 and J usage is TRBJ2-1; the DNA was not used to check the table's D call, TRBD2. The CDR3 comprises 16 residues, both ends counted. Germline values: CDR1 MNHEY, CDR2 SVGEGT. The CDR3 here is CASSSPGLASPGERFL.

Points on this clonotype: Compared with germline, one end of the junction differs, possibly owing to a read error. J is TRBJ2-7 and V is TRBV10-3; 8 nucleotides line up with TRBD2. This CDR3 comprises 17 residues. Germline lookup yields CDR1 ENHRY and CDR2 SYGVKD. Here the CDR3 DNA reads TGTGACATCAGTGGACCGGGATTAGCGGGAAGGACCTACGAGGAGTACTTC. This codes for CDISGPGLAGRTYEEYF.

For the CDR3, the DNA is TGTATCAGCAGCTTAGTTCTTCAGGGTTGGACCGGGGAGCTGTTTTTT. It yields the protein CISSLVLQGWTGELFF. The chain has TRBV7-9 and TRBJ2-2; TRBD1 might be the D (5 bases). The CDR3 loop spans 16 amino acids. The germline gives CDR1 SEHNR, CDR2 FQNEAQ (reference sequence).

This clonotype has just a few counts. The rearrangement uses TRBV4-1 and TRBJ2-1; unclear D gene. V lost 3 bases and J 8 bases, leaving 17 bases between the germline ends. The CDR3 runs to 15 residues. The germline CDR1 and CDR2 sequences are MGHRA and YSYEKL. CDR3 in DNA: TGCGCCAGCAGCCAGACTGTTCTAGGTGACTATGAGCAGTTCTTC. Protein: CASSQTVLGDYEQFF.

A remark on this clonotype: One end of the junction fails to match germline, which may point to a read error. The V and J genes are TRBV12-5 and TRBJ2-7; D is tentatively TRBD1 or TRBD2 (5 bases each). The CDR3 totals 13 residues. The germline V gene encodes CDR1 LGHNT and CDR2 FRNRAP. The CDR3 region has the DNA TGTACCAGTGAGGGGACCGGTTCCTACGAGCAGCATTTC. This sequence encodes CTSEGTGSYEQHF.

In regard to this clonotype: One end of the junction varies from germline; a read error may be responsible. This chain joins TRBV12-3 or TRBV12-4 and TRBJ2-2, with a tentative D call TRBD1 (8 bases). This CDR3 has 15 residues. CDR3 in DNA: TGTGCTAGCAGTTTGAAACAGGGGGGGTCCGGGGAGCTGTTTTTT. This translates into CASSLKQGGSGELFF.

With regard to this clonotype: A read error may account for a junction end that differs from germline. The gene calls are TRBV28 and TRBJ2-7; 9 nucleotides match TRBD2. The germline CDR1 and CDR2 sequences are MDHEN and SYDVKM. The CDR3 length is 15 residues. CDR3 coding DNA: TGTGCCAGCAGCCTGACTAGCGGAAGCTCCGACGAACAGTACTTC. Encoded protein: CASSLTSGSSDEQYF.

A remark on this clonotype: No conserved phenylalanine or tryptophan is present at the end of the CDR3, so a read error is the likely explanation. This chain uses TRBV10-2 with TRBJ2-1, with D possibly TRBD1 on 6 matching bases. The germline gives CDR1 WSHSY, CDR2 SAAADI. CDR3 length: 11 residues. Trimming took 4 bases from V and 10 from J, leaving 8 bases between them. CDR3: CASSGGGEQFL. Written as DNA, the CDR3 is TGCGCCAGCAGTGGAGGGGGAGAGCAGTTCTTA.

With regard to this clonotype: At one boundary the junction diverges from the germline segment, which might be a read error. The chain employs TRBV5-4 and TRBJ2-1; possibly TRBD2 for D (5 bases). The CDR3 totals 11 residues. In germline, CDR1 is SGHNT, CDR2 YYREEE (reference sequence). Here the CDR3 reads CAISFSVEQFF. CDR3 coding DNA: TGTGCCATCAGCTTTAGCGTCGAGCAGTTTTTC. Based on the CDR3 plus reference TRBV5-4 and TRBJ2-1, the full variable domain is ETGVTQSPTHLIKTRGQQVTLRCSSQSGHNTVSWYQQALGQGPQFIFQYYREEENGRGNFPPRFSGLQFPNYSSELNVNALELDDSALYLCAISFSVEQFFGPGTRLTVL.

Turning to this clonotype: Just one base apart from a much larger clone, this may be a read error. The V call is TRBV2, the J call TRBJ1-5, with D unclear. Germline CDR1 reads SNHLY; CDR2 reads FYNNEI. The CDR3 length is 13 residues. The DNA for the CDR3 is TGTGCCAGCAGATCGACGGGCAATCAGTCCCAGCATTTT. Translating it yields CASRSTGNQSQHF.

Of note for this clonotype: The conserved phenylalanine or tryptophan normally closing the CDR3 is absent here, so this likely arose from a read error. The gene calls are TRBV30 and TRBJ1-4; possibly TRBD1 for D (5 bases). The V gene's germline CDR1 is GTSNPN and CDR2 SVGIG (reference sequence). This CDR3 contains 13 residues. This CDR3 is CARSNQGREKLFL. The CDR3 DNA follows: TGTGCCCGGAGTAACCAGGGACGTGAAAAACTGTTTTTA.

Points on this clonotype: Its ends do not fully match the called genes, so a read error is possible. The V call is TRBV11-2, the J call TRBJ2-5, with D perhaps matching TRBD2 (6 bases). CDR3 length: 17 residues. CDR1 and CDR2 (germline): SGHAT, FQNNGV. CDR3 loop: CASSLYPGVATQETQYF. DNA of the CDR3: TGTGCTAGCAGTTTATACCCGGGGGTTGCTACACAAGAGACCCAGTACTTC.

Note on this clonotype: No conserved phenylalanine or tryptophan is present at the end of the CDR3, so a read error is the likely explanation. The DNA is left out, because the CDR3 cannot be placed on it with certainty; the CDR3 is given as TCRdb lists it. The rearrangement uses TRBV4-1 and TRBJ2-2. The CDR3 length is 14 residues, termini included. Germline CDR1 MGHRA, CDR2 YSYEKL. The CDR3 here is CASSQVATTGELFS.

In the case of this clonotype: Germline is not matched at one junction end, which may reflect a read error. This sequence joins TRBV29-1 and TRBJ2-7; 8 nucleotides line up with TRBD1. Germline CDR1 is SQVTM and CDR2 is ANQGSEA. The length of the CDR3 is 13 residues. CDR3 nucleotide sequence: TGCATCGTTGGGCAGGGGGCTATCGGGGAGCAGTACTTC. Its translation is CIVGQGAIGEQYF.